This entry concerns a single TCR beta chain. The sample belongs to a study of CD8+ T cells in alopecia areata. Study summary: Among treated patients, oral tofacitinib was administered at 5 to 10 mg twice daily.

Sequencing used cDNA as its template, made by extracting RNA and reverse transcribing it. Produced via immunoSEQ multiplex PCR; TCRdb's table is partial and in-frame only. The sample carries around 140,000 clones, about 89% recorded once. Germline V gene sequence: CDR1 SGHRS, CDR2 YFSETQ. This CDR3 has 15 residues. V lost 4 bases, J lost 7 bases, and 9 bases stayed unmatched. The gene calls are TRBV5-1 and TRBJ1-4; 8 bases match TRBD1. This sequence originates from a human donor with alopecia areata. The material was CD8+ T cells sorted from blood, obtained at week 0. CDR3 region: CASSRTGSQLEKLFF. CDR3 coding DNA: TGCGCCAGCAGCCGGACAGGGTCCCAACTTGAAAAACTGTTTTTT.